This entry concerns a single TCR beta chain. Some clones are missing from TCRdb's copy, which holds only in-frame ones; the method was immunoSEQ multiplex PCR. The top ten clones hold around 2.3% of a sample with 150,000 to 200,000 clones, about 91% of them seen once. The data belong to a study of T cell responses to AZD1222 COVID-19 vaccine. V was trimmed by 4 bases and J by 7 bases, leaving 21 bases between them. CDR3 length: 15 residues. Germline V CDR1 and CDR2: SGHRS, YFSETQ. The material was peripheral blood, obtained on day 0 of AZD1222 vaccination. This TCR derives from an adult in good health. This rearrangement joins TRBV5-1 to TRBJ2-7, with D perhaps assigned TRBD1 or TRBD2 (5 bases each). The CDR3 is CASSGGTGRPKEQYF. The DNA of the CDR3 is TGCGCCAGCAGCGGGGGAACAGGCCGACCAAAGGAGCAGTACTTC.